Below, 13 T cell receptor beta chains from the same sample are listed, as sequenced in a study of response to subunit inactivated influenza vaccine. Using its own MiXCR run on the RT-PCR reads, TCRdb lists one record per CDR3 protein. Of 610,000 or so distinct CDR3 sequences in the sample, approximately 15% are singletons; the top ten hold approximately 10%. The sequencing used PBMCs from blood, collected about 12 days after vaccination. All receptors come from a man over 45 who received an inactivated influenza vaccine.

This clonotype has ten or more counts. The gene calls are TRBV12-3 or TRBV12-4 and TRBJ2-1; no firm D call. V lost 8 bases and J 0 bases, leaving 11 bases between the germline ends. The CDR3 has 14 amino acids. For the CDR3, the DNA is TGTGCCAGCGGAACAGAGAGCTCCTACAATGAGCAGTTCTTC. Translating gives CASGTESSYNEQFF.

Comment on this clonotype: One end of the junction does not line up with germline, which may come from a read error. This CDR3 is CSARGEYSYEQYF. The CDR3 nucleotides read TGCAGTGCCAGAGGGGAGTACTCCTACGAGCAGTACTTC. V usage is TRBV20-1 and J usage is TRBJ2-7; either TRBD1 or TRBD2 may supply D (5 bases each). Germline CDR1 is DFQATT and CDR2 is SNEGSKA (reference sequence). The CDR3 contains 13 residues.

This clonotype was recorded a few times. The V and J genes are TRBV12-3 or TRBV12-4 and TRBJ1-2, with 10 bases matching TRBD1. CDR3 length equals 13 residues. V dropped 3 bases and J dropped 7; count of bases not matched to a gene: 2. This chain's CDR3 is CASSLDRGAGYTF. The CDR3, as DNA: TGTGCCAGCAGTTTGGACAGGGGGGCTGGCTACACCTTC.

The chain links TRBV10-2 to TRBJ1-2; 10 bases are shared with TRBD1. The J segment lost 4 bases and the V segment lost 2 bases, leaving 7 bases of the junction unmatched. Germline CDR1 reads WSHSY; CDR2 reads SAAADI. This CDR3 spans 16 amino acids. The DNA of the CDR3 is TGCGCCAGCAGTGAGGCCCGGACAGGGGGTGTCTATGGCTACACCTTC. Amino acids: CASSEARTGGVYGYTF.

The chain links TRBV29-1 to TRBJ2-1; no reliable D call. Germline V gene sequence: CDR1 SQVTM, CDR2 ANQGSEA. This CDR3 is 15 amino acids long. Trimming removed 0 bases at V and 4 bases at J, with 13 bases between. The CDR3 region is CSVEDLDGRYNEQFF. CDR3 nucleotide sequence: TGCAGCGTTGAAGATCTCGACGGGCGTTACAATGAGCAGTTCTTC.

CDR3 in amino acids: CASSFQRTYEQYF. The CDR3 bases are TGTGCCAGCAGCTTTCAGAGAACCTACGAGCAGTACTTC. The V gene is TRBV7-8, the J gene TRBJ2-7, with no clear D. In germline, CDR1 is SGHVS, CDR2 FQNEAQ. This CDR3 comprises 13 residues. Trimming left V 3 bases short and J 2 bases short, with 8 bases between.

The rearrangement links TRBV4-3 to TRBJ2-7, with D unclear. The V end lost 1 base, the J end lost 5 bases, and 15 bases lay between the germline ends. Germline loops: CDR1 LGHNA, CDR2 YSLEER. This CDR3 has 15 residues. CDR3 DNA sequence: TGCGCCAGCAGCCAAGTTCACGCGACGCTCCACGAGCAGTACTTC. This gives the protein CASSQVHATLHEQYF.

There are a few counts of this clonotype. This chain joins TRBV20-1 and TRBJ2-7; D remains ambiguous. Germline-derived CDR1 and CDR2 are DFQATT and SNEGSKA (reference sequence). This CDR3 is built from 11 residues. V lost 3 bases, J lost 7 bases, and 10 bases lay in between. CDR3 sequence: CSASGFVEQYF. In nucleotides, the CDR3 is TGCAGTGCTAGTGGATTTGTGGAGCAGTACTTC.

The chain uses TRBV30 and TRBJ1-5, with D perhaps TRBD1 (6 bases). The V gene lost 1 base and the J gene lost 1 base, with 20 bases spanning the gap. CDR1 is GTSNPN, CDR2 SVGIG, per germline (reference sequence). CDR3 size: 18 residues. The CDR3 bases are TGTGCCTGGAGTGGAAAAACAGGGCAGTCGGACAGCAATCAGCCCCAGCATTTT. Translating it yields CAWSGKTGQSDSNQPQHF.

This clonotype has only a few counts. The genes are TRBV18 and TRBJ1-3; D remains ambiguous. Germline values: CDR1 KGHSH, CDR2 LQKENI. The length of the CDR3 is 13 residues. Trimming took 3 bases from V and 9 from J, leaving 12 bases between them. The CDR3 coding sequence is TGTGCCAGCTCACCGGCGCCGGAGGTCACCATATATTTT. It specifies CASSPAPEVTIYF.

This clonotype has more than one count but fewer than ten. The chain combines TRBV6-4 with TRBJ2-1, with TRBD2 matching over 7 bases. V lost 3 bases to trimming and J lost 3 bases; unmatched junction nucleotides: 5. The CDR3 runs 15 residues. Germline loops: CDR1 MRHNA, CDR2 SNTAGT. This CDR3 is CASSEGRGDYNEQFF. The CDR3, as DNA: TGTGCCAGCAGTGAAGGGAGGGGCGACTACAATGAGCAGTTCTTC.

The sample holds a few counts of this clonotype. The chain employs TRBV30 and TRBJ1-1; D gene ambiguous. Per the germline V gene, CDR1 is GTSNPN and CDR2 is SVGIG (reference sequence). Trimming removed 1 base at V and 5 bases at J, with 17 bases between. This CDR3 contains 15 residues. CDR3: CAWSALLAGQTEAFF. CDR3 nucleotide sequence: TGTGCCTGGAGTGCTCTTTTGGCCGGGCAAACTGAAGCTTTCTTT.

The chain is built from TRBV19 and TRBJ2-1; 13 nucleotides align to TRBD2. The CDR3 sequence is 17 residues long. With 2 bases clipped from V and 3 bases from J, the junction kept 4 bases outside the gene matches. CDR1 LNHDA and CDR2 SQIVND come from the germline V gene (reference sequence). The CDR3 is CASSITGLAGIYNEQFF. The CDR3 DNA reads TGTGCCAGTAGTATAACGGGACTAGCGGGGATCTACAATGAGCAGTTCTTC.